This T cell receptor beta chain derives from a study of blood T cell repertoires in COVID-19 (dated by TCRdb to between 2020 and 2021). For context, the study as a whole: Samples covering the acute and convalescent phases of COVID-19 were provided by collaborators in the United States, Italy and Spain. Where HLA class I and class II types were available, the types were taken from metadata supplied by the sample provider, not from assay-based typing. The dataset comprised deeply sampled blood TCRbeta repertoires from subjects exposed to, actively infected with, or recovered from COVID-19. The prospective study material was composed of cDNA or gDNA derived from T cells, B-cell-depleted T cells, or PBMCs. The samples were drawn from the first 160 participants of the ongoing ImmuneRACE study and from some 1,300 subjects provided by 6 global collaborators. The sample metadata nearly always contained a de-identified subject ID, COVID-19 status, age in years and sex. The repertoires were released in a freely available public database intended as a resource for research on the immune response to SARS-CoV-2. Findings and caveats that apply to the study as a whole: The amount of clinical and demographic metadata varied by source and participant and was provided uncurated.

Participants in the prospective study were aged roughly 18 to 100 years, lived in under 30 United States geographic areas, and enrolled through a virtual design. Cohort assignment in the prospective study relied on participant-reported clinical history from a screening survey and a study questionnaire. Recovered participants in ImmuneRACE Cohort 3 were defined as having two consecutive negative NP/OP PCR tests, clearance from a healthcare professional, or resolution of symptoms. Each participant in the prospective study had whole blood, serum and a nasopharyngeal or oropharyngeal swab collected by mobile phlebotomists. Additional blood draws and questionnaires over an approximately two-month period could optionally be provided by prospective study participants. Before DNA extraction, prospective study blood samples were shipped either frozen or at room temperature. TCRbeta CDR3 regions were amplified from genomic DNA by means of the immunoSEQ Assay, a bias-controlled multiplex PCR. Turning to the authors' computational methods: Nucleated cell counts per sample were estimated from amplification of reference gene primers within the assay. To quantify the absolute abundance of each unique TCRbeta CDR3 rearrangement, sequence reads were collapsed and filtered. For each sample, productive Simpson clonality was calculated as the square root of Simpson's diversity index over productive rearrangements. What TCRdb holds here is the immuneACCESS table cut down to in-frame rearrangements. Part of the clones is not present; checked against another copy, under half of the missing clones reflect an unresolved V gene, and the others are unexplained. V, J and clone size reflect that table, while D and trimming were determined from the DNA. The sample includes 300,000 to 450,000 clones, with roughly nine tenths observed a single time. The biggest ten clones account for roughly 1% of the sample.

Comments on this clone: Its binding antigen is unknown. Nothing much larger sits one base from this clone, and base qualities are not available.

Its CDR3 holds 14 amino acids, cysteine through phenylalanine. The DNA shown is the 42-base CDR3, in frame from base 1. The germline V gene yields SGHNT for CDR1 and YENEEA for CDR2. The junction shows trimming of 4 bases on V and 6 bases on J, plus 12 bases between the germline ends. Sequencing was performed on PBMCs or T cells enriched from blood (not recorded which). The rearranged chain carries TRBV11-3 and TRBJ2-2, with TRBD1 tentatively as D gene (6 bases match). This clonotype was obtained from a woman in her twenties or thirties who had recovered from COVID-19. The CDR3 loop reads CASSYTGSAGELFF. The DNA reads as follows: TGTGCCAGCAGCTATACAGGGAGCGCCGGGGAGCTGTTTTTT.